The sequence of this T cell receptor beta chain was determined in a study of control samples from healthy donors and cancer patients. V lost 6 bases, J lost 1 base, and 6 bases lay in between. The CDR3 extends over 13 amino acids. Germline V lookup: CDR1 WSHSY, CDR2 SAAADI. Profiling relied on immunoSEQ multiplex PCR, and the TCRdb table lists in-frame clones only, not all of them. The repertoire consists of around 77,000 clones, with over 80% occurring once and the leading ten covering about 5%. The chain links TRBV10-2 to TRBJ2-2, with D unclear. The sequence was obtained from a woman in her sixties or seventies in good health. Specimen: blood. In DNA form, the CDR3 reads TGCGCCAGCAGCCTGCAGAACACCGGGGAGCTGTTTTTT. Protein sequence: CASSLQNTGELFF.